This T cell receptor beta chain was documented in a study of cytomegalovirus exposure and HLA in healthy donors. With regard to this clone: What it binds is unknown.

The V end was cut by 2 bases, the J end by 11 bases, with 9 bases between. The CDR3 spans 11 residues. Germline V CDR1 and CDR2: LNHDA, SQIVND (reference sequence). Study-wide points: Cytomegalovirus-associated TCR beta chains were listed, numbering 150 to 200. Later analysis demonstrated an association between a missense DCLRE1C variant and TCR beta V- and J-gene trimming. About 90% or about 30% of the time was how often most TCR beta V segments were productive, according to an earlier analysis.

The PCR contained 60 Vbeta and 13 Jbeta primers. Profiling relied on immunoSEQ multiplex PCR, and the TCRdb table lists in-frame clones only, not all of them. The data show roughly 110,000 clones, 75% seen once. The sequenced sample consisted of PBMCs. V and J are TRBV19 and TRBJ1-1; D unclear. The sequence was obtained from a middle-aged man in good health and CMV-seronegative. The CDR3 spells CASSIMGQAFF. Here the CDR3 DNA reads TGTGCCAGTAGTATAATGGGCCAGGCTTTCTTT.